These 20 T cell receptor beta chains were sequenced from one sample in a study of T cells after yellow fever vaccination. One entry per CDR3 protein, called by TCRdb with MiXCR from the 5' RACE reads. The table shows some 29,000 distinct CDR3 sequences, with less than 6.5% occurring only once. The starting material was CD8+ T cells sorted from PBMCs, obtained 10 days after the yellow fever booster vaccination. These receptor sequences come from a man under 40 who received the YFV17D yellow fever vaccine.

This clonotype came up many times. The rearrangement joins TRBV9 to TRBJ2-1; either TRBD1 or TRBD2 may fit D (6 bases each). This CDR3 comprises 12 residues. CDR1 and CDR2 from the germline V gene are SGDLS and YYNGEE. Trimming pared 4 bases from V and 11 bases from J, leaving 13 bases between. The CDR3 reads CASSSEGGQQFF. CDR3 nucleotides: TGTGCCAGCAGCTCAGAGGGGGGACAGCAGTTCTTC. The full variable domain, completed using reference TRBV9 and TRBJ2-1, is DSGVTQTPKHLITATGQRVTLRCSPRSGDLSVYWYQQSLDQGLQFLIQYYNGEERAKGNILERFSAQQFPDLHSELNLSSLELGDSALYFCASSSEGGQQFFGPGTRLTVL.

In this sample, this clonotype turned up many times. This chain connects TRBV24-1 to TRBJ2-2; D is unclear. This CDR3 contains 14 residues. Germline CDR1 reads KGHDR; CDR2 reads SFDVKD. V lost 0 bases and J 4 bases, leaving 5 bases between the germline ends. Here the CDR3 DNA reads TGTGCCACCAGTGATTTGCAAGGCACCGGGGAGCTGTTTTTT. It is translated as CATSDLQGTGELFF.

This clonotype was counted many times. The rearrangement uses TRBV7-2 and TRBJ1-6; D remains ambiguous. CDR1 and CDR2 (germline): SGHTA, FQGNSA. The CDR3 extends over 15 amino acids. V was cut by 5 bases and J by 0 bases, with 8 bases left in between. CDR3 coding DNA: TGTGCCAGCAGCAGCGCCGGCTCCTATAATTCACCCCTCCACTTT. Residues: CASSSAGSYNSPLHF.

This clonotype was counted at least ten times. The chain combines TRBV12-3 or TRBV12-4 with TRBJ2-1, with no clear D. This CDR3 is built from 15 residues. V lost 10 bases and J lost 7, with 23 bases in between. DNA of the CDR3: TGTGCCACCTCTAACCGTGACTGGGGTGGTAATGAGCAGTTCTTC. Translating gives CATSNRDWGGNEQFF.

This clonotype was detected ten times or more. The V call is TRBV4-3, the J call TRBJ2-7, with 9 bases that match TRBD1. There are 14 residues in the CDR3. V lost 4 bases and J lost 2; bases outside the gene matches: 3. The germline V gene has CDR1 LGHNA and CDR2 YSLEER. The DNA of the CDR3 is TGCGCCAGCAGCCCTGACAGGGGGGCCTACGAGCAGTACTTC. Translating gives CASSPDRGAYEQYF.

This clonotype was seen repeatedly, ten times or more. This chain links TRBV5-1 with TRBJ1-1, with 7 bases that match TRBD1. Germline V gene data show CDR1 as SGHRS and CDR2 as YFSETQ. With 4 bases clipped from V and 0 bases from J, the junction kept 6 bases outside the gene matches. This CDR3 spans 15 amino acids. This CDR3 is CASSERQGLNTEAFF. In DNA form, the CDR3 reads TGCGCCAGCAGCGAACGACAGGGTTTGAACACTGAAGCTTTCTTT.

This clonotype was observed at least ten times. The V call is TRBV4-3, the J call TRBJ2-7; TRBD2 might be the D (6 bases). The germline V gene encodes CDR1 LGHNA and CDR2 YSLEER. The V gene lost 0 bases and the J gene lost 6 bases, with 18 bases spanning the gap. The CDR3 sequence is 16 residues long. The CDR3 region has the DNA TGCGCCAGCAGCCAAGATCTGACTAGGATTGGGCGCGAGCAGTACTTC. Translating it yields CASSQDLTRIGREQYF.

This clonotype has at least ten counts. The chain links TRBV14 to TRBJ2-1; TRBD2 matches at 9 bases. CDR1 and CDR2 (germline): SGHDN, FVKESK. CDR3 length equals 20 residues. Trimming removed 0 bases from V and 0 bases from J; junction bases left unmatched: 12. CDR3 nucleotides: TGTGCCAGCAGCCAAGATCTGCAGACTAGCGGTCCCAGCTCCTACAATGAGCAGTTCTTC. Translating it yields CASSQDLQTSGPSSYNEQFF.

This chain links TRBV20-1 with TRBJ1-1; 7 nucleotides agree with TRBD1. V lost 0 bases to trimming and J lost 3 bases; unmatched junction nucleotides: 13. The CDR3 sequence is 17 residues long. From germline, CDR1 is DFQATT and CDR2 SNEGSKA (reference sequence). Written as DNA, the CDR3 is TGCAGTGCTAGAGACTCCGTCGGGACAGTCTGGTACACTGAAGCTTTCTTT. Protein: CSARDSVGTVWYTEAFF.

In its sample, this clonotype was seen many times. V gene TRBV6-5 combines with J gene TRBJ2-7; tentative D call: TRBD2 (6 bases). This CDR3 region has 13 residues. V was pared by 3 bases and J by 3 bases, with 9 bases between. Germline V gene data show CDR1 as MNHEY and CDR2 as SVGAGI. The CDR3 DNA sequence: TGTGCCAGCAGTTATCGGGGACTCTACGAGCAGTACTTC. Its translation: CASSYRGLYEQYF.

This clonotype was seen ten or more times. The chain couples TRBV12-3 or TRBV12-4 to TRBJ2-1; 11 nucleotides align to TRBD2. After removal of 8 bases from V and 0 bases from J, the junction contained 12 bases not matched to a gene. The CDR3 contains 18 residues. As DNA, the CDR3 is TGTGCCAGCGGCCCCGGACTAGCGGGCACGAGCTCCTACAATGAGCAGTTCTTC. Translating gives CASGPGLAGTSSYNEQFF.

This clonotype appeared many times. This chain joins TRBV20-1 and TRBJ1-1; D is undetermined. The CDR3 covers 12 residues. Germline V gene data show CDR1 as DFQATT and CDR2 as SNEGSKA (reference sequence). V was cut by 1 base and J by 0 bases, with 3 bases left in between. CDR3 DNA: TGCAGTGCTAGAGGCATGAACACTGAAGCTTTCTTT. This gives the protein CSARGMNTEAFF.

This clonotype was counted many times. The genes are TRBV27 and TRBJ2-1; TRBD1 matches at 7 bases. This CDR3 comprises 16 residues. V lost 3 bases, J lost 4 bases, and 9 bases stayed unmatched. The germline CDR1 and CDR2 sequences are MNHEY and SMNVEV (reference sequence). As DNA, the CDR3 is TGTGCCAGCAGTTTTCAATCGGACAGGCTTTACAATGAGCAGTTCTTC. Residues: CASSFQSDRLYNEQFF.

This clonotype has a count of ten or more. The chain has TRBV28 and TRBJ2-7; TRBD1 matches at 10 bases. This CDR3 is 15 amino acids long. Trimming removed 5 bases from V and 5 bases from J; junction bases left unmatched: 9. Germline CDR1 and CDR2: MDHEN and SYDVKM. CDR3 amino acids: CASSLRGTGAHEQYF. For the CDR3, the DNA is TGTGCCAGCAGTCTCCGGGGGACAGGGGCCCACGAGCAGTACTTC. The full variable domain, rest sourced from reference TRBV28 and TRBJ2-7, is DVKVTQSSRYLVKRTGEKVFLECVQDMDHENMFWYRQDPGLGLRLIYFSYDVKMKEKGDIPEGYSVSREKKERFSLILESASTNQTSMYLCASSLRGTGAHEQYFGPGTRLTVT.

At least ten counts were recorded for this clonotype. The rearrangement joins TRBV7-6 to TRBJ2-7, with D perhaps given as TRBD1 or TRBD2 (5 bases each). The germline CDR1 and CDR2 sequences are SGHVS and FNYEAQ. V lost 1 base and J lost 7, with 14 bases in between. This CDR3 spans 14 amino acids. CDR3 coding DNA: TGTGCCAGCAGCTTAGACCCGGGACGGGTTGAGCAGTACTTC. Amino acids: CASSLDPGRVEQYF.

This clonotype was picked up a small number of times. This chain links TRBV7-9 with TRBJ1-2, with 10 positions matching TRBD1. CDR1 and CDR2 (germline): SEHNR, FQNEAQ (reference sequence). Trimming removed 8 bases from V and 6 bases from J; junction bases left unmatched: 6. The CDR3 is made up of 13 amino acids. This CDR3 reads CASPLGTGDGYTF. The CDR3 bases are TGTGCCAGCCCCTTGGGGACAGGGGATGGCTACACCTTC.

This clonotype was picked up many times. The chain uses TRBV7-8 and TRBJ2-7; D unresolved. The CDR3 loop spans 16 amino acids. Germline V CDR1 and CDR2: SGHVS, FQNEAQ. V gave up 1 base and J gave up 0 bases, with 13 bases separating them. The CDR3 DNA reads TGTGCCAGCAGCTTAGTCTCAACTTTCCACTCCTACGAGCAGTACTTC. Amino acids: CASSLVSTFHSYEQYF.

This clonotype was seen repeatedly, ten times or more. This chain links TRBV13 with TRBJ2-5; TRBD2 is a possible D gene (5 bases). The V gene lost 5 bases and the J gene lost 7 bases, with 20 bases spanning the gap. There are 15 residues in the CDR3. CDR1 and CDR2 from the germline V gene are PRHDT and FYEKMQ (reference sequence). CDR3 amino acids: CASSPSEEVNPTQYF. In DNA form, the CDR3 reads TGTGCCAGCAGCCCTTCGGAGGAGGTCAATCCGACCCAGTACTTC.

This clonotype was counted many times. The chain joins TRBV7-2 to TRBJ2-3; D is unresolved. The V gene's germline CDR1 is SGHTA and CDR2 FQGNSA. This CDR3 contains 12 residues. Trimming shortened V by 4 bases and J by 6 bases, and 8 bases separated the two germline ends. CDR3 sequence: CASSYPSDTQYF. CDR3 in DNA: TGTGCCAGCAGCTACCCGAGCGATACGCAGTATTTT.

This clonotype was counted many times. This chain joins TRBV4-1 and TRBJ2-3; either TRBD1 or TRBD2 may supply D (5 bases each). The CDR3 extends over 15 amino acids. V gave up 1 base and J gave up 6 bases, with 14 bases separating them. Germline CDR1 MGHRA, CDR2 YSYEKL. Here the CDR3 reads CASSQGGRDADTQYF. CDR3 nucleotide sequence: TGCGCCAGCAGCCAAGGAGGTAGGGACGCCGATACGCAGTATTTT.